These 24 T cell receptor beta chains were all obtained from the same sample, sequenced in a study of blood T cells in healthy people across ages. The use of a sample-barcoded 5' primer and a J-beta primer mix characterized a second PCR of 7 to 11 cycles. TCRdb reanalysed the 5' RACE reads using MiXCR and keeps one entry per CDR3 protein. The data hold almost 550,000 distinct CDR3 sequences, with 24% observed a single time. The same specimen was also included in a second study, on T cells of mothers and their children.

Sequenced input: blood. The receptors come from a boy aged 5-17 years in good health.

Remarks on this clonotype: An end of the junction does not agree with germline; a read error may underlie this. The chain is built from TRBV3-1 and TRBJ2-1, with TRBD1 identical over 9 bases. Germline-derived CDR1 and CDR2 are LGHDT and YNNKEL (reference sequence). The CDR3 spans 13 residues. The CDR3 DNA reads TGTGCCAGCAGCCAAGACTCGGGGGACAGGGTTTCCTTC. Residues: CASSQDSGDRVSF.

V and J are TRBV20-1 and TRBJ2-1, with 11 positions matching TRBD2. J was trimmed by 8 bases and V by 3 bases; bases with no gene match: 12. The CDR3 spans 16 residues. CDR1 is DFQATT and CDR2 is SNEGSKA in the germline V gene (reference sequence). CDR3 sequence (DNA): TGCAGTGCTAGCACTAGCGGGAGAGGTGTGCGAGATGAGCAGTTCTTC. This sequence encodes CSASTSGRGVRDEQFF.

Here the CDR3 DNA reads TGTGCCAGCAGCTTTGGGATAGAGCAGTACTTC. Residues: CASSFGIEQYF. The chain couples TRBV7-9 to TRBJ2-7, with no clear D. The CDR3 consists of 11 residues. With 3 bases removed from V and 7 bases from J, the gap between germline ends came to 7 bases. The germline V gene encodes CDR1 SEHNR and CDR2 FQNEAQ (reference sequence).

This clonotype showed up just a few times. The rearrangement joins TRBV27 to TRBJ2-4; 9 bases are shared with TRBD2. Germline values: CDR1 MNHEY, CDR2 SMNVEV (reference sequence). The CDR3 length is 16 residues. Trimming at V came to 0 bases and at J to 3 bases, leaving 3 bases not matched to a gene. The CDR3 loop is CASSLSPSGVKNIQYF. CDR3 in DNA: TGTGCCAGCAGTTTATCCCCTAGCGGGGTCAAAAACATTCAGTACTTC.

The rearrangement links TRBV20-1 to TRBJ2-7; D assignment may be TRBD1 or TRBD2 (5 bases each). This CDR3 has 13 residues. Germline lookup yields CDR1 DFQATT and CDR2 SNEGSKA (reference sequence). Trimming removed 4 bases from V and 2 bases from J, with 12 bases in between. The CDR3 loop is CSAKEGRTYEQYF. CDR3 nucleotide sequence: TGCAGTGCTAAAGAGGGACGGACCTACGAGCAGTACTTC.

A few counts support this clonotype. The rearrangement joins TRBV27 to TRBJ2-1; D remains ambiguous. V was shortened by 5 bases and J by 0 bases, with 8 bases between the two germline ends. The CDR3 runs to 14 residues. Germline-derived CDR1 and CDR2 are MNHEY and SMNVEV (reference sequence). The chain's CDR3 is CASSELSSYNEQFF. CDR3 bases: TGTGCCAGCAGTGAGCTCAGCTCCTACAATGAGCAGTTCTTC.

In this sample, this clonotype turned up a few times. The CDR3 sequence: CASSQGGDNTEAFF. In nucleotides, the CDR3 is TGTGCCAGCAGCCAGGGGGGGGACAACACTGAAGCTTTCTTT. This rearrangement joins TRBV12-3 or TRBV12-4 to TRBJ1-1; 7 positions match TRBD1. With V trimmed by 6 bases and J by 2 bases, 6 bases remained unmatched. This CDR3 has 14 residues.

This clonotype was seen a handful of times. V is TRBV25-1 and J is TRBJ1-1; the D gene is possibly TRBD1 (5 bases). The CDR3 is 14 residues long. Trimming removed 1 base at V and 7 bases at J, with 13 bases between. The V gene's germline CDR1 is MGHDK and CDR2 SYGVNS. This chain's CDR3 is CASSEFQGLGEAFF. Here the CDR3 DNA reads TGTGCCAGCAGTGAATTTCAGGGCCTGGGTGAAGCTTTCTTT.

This clonotype was seen only a few times. The chain links TRBV5-1 to TRBJ2-5, with 8 nucleotides matching TRBD1. CDR3 length: 15 amino acids. The trim removed 0 bases at V and 5 bases at J, leaving 6 bases unmatched. Per the germline V gene, CDR1 is SGHRS and CDR2 is YFSETQ. The CDR3 nucleotides are TGCGCCAGCAGCTTGGAGGCAGGGGGCTACGAGACCCAGTACTTC. Protein sequence: CASSLEAGGYETQYF.

Turning to this clonotype: At one end the junction does not follow the germline gene, possibly because of a read error. The chain has TRBV7-2 and TRBJ2-5; the D gene is possibly TRBD2 (5 bases). This CDR3 region has 17 residues. The germline CDR1 and CDR2 sequences are SGHTA and FQGNSA. The CDR3 DNA sequence: TGTCCCAGCAGCTTAGAGGGTGCTACCCAACTCCAAGAGACCCAGTACTTC. Translation gives CPSSLEGATQLQETQYF.

This clonotype was detected a few times. The rearrangement joins TRBV15 to TRBJ2-7, with 9 bases that match TRBD1. With 2 bases clipped from V and 3 bases from J, the junction kept 2 bases outside the gene matches. The CDR3 is 14 amino acids. The germline V gene has CDR1 LNHNV and CDR2 YYDKDF (reference sequence). The DNA of the CDR3 is TGTGCCACCAGCAGACAGGGACAGGGCTACGAGCAGTACTTC. It yields the protein CATSRQGQGYEQYF.

This clonotype was observed a handful of times. The CDR3 DNA is TGCAGCGTTGAAGATCCTGCCGGGGAAGAGACCCAGTACTTC. This encodes CSVEDPAGEETQYF. The chain joins TRBV29-1 to TRBJ2-5; D might be TRBD2 (5 bases). CDR3 length: 14 amino acids. Germline V lookup: CDR1 SQVTM, CDR2 ANQGSEA. With 0 bases removed from V and 3 bases from J, the gap between germline ends came to 11 bases.

In its sample, this clonotype was seen a few times. The rearrangement links TRBV6-1 to TRBJ2-1, with 7 bases that match TRBD2. This CDR3 region has 15 residues. Trimming took 0 bases from V and 8 from J; bases not matched to a gene: 7. Germline V CDR1 and CDR2: MNHNS, SASEGT. In DNA form, the CDR3 reads TGTGCCAGCAGTGAAGCGGCGGCAGGGAGGGATGAGCAGTTCTTC. Translating it yields CASSEAAAGRDEQFF.

The gene calls are TRBV9 and TRBJ2-5; 9 bases match TRBD2. CDR1 is SGDLS and CDR2 is YYNGEE in the germline V gene. The trim removed 3 bases at V and 2 bases at J, leaving 5 bases unmatched. The CDR3 spans 15 residues. CDR3: CASSGSGSWQETQYF. The CDR3 DNA reads as TGTGCCAGCAGCGGTAGCGGGAGTTGGCAAGAGACCCAGTACTTC.

This clonotype was seen a handful of times. The chain couples TRBV29-1 to TRBJ2-1; 7 nucleotides agree with TRBD2. CDR1 SQVTM and CDR2 ANQGSEA come from the germline V gene. Losses at the gene ends were 7 bases for V and 4 bases for J; bases not matched to a gene: 7. The CDR3 has 13 residues. The CDR3 reads CSAATGLYNEQFF. The CDR3 DNA sequence: TGCAGCGCCGCAACGGGACTATACAATGAGCAGTTCTTC.

This chain uses TRBV6-1 with TRBJ2-5, with a tentative D call TRBD1 (6 bases). Trimming stripped 6 bases from V and 5 bases from J, with 19 bases between. The CDR3 has 15 amino acids. CDR1 and CDR2 from the germline V gene are MNHNS and SASEGT. CDR3 coding DNA: TGTGCCAGCAGCGAATCCACAGGGAGCGCGGAGACCCAGTACTTC. Its translation is CASSESTGSAETQYF.

The rearrangement links TRBV7-9 to TRBJ2-7, with TRBD2 identical over 7 bases. Germline CDR1 SEHNR, CDR2 FQNEAQ (reference sequence). CDR3 length: 14 residues. V was clipped by 5 bases and J by 0 bases; unmatched bases: 4. The CDR3 DNA reads as TGTGCCAGCAGCCCCCGGGGGGACTCCTACGAGCAGTACTTC. Its protein is CASSPRGDSYEQYF. Looking up the rest from reference TRBV7-9 and TRBJ2-7 gives the full variable domain: DTGVSQNPRHKITKRGQNVTFRCDPISEHNRLYWYRQTLGQGPEFLTYFQNEAQLEKSRLLSDRFSAERPKGSFSTLEIQRTEQGDSAMYLCASSPRGDSYEQYFGPGTRLTVT.

This clonotype was recorded a few times. V usage is TRBV29-1 and J usage is TRBJ2-5; D remains ambiguous. The J call may be faulty, since TRBJ2-7 better matches the DNA end. The CDR3 spans 12 residues. CDR1 is SQVTM, CDR2 ANQGSEA, per germline. CDR3 in DNA: TGCAGCGTTGAGACATTTTCCTACGAGCAGTACTTC. It codes for CSVETFSYEQYF.

This clonotype turned up a few times. J is TRBJ1-5 and V is TRBV28; 11 bases are a match to TRBD1. V dropped 2 bases and J dropped 5; count of bases not matched to a gene: 17. Germline lookup yields CDR1 MDHEN and CDR2 SYDVKM. This CDR3 comprises 20 residues. CDR3 region: CASSLNRGQGARYLDQPQHF. The DNA for the CDR3 is TGTGCCAGCAGTTTAAACCGTGGACAGGGGGCGCGGTATCTCGATCAGCCCCAGCATTTT.

Note on this clonotype: An end of the junction does not agree with germline; a read error may underlie this. The gene calls are TRBV6-5 and TRBJ2-5; TRBD2 matches at 13 bases. The end of the DNA is better explained by TRBJ2-7, so the J call may be wrong. This CDR3 region has 15 residues. CDR1 is MNHEY and CDR2 is SVGAGI in the germline V gene. In DNA form, the CDR3 reads TGTGCCATCAGTTACTCGACTAGCGGGGGGTACGAGCAGTACTTC. Protein: CAISYSTSGGYEQYF.

The V and J genes are TRBV28 and TRBJ2-5; TRBD1 agrees at 8 bases. Looked up from germline, CDR1 is MDHEN and CDR2 is SYDVKM. Germline trimming cut 5 bases from V and 4 bases from J; bases unmatched to any gene: 3. This CDR3 is 13 amino acids long. The CDR3 sequence is CASSRTGTETQYF. The CDR3 bases are TGTGCCAGCAGTAGGACAGGGACAGAGACCCAGTACTTC.

A few counts support this clonotype. The V call is TRBV7-9, the J call TRBJ2-3, with TRBD2 matching over 9 bases. V shed 5 bases and J 3 bases; nucleotides not matched to a gene: 3. Looked up from germline, CDR1 is SEHNR and CDR2 is FQNEAQ (reference sequence). This CDR3 contains 14 residues. Here the CDR3 reads CASSQREVTDTQYF. The CDR3 nucleotides read TGTGCCAGCAGCCAGCGGGAGGTGACAGATACGCAGTATTTT.

This clonotype was seen a handful of times. The V and J genes are TRBV14 and TRBJ2-1; 11 nucleotides align to TRBD1. The last part of the DNA fits TRBJ2-5 better; the J call may be wrong. The CDR3 is made up of 17 amino acids. Germline V CDR1 and CDR2: SGHDN, FVKESK. As DNA, the CDR3 is TGTGCCAGCAGCCAACTCTTGGGGACAGGGGGGAGAGAGACCCAGTACTTC. It translates to CASSQLLGTGGRETQYF.

The chain couples TRBV5-4 to TRBJ2-5; D is perhaps TRBD2 (7 bases). V was cut by 7 bases and J by 3 bases, with 19 bases left in between. Germline V gene data show CDR1 as SGHNT and CDR2 as YYREEE (reference sequence). The CDR3 extends over 15 amino acids. The CDR3 DNA reads as TGTGCCAGCTCATTCGGAGGGGGGGCTGAAGAGACCCAGTACTTC. It translates to CASSFGGGAEETQYF.